This is a list of T cell receptor beta chains from one sample in a study of blood T cell repertoires in COVID-19. Assay: immunoSEQ multiplex PCR; the TCRdb copy retains only in-frame clones and omits some. The sample lists some 450,000 clones; about 87% were seen once. Source material: peripheral blood. These receptor sequences come from a man between 18 and 35 years old with COVID-19, enrolled during active disease. The CDR3 runs from the conserved cysteine through the conserved F or W. A D gene is named only where the DNA matches it firmly. Rows may omit the clone size; those that give it use once, few, many or a size class.

d_call	v_call	clone_size	j_call	cdr3_nt	cdr3_aa
TRBD1	TRBV6-5	NA	TRBJ1-1	TGTGCCAGCAGTTACTCCGGGACAGGGAACACTGAAGCTTTCTTT	CASSYSGTGNTEAFF
NA	TRBV5-4	NA	TRBJ1-6	TGTGCCAGCAGCTTGGGGTCCGCGGCGTCACCCCTCCACTTT	CASSLGSAASPLHF
NA	TRBV7-9	NA	TRBJ1-5	TGTGCCAGCAGCCCGGGTGTTCGGGAGGGCAATCAGCCCCAGCATTTT	CASSPGVREGNQPQHF
NA	TRBV7-6	few	TRBJ2-2	TGTGCCAGCAGCTTGGAGGCGCTGAACACCGGGGAGCTGTTTTTT	CASSLEALNTGELFF
TRBD1	TRBV5-1	NA	TRBJ1-4	TGCGCCAGCAGCTTACGACAGGGTGGGGAAAAACTGTTTTTT	CASSLRQGGEKLFF
TRBD1	TRBV18	NA	TRBJ1-1	TGTGCCAGCTCACACTTTGACAGGGTGGACACTGAAGCTTTCTTT	CASSHFDRVDTEAFF
TRBD1	TRBV11-3	NA	TRBJ2-2	TGTGCCAGCAGCTTATCCTTTCAGGGGGCGTGGACCGGGGAGCTGTTTTTT	CASSLSFQGAWTGELFF
NA	TRBV7-8	NA	TRBJ2-1	TGTGCCAGCAGCTTATTTAGAGGGCACTACAATGAGCAGTTCTTC	CASSLFRGHYNEQFF
NA	TRBV2	NA	TRBJ1-1	TGTGCCAGCAACCTCCTAGGCACTGAAGCTTTCTTT	CASNLLGTEAFF
TRBD2	TRBV5-1	NA	TRBJ2-3	TGCGCCAGCAGCTTGTGGGGCGGGGGGTCAGATACGCAGTATTTT	CASSLWGGGSDTQYF
TRBD1	TRBV6-5	NA	TRBJ1-6	TGTGCCAGCAGTCGACAGGGTGATTCACCCCTCCACTTT	CASSRQGDSPLHF
TRBD1	TRBV25-1	NA	TRBJ1-2	TGTGCCAGCAGTGACCGGACAGGGAGGAATGTCTATGGCTACACCTTC	CASSDRTGRNVYGYTF
NA	TRBV9	NA	TRBJ1-2	TGTGCCAGCAGCGTAGTCAGGGATGGTGGCTACACCTTC	CASSVVRDGGYTF
NA	TRBV6-5	NA	TRBJ1-2	TGTGCCAGCAGCGGCGGACAGTCCACTAACTATGGCTACACCTTC	CASSGGQSTNYGYTF
TRBD1	TRBV6-1	NA	TRBJ2-4	TGTGCCAGCAGTGGGGTGCCGGGACAGTCACTAATAGCCAAAAACATTCAGTACTTC	CASSGVPGQSLIAKNIQYF
NA	TRBV18	NA	TRBJ2-7	TGTGCCAGCTCAATCAGCTCCTACGAGCAGTACTTC	CASSISSYEQYF
TRBD2	TRBV6-5	NA	TRBJ2-1	TGTGCCAGCAGCCTTAGCGGGGGCCCCGGATGGGGGCAGTTCTTC	CASSLSGGPGWGQFF
TRBD2	TRBV7-2	NA	TRBJ2-1	TGTGCCAGCAGACTAGCGGGGGGGCTTTACAATGAGCAGTTCTTC	CASRLAGGLYNEQFF
TRBD1	TRBV24-1	NA	TRBJ2-3	TGTGCCACCAGTGATTACGGGACAGGGGTGGTAGATACGCAGTATTTT	CATSDYGTGVVDTQYF
NA	TRBV18	NA	TRBJ2-5	TGTGCCAGCTCACGAGGACTTCAAGAGACCCAGTACTTC	CASSRGLQETQYF
NA	TRBV11-2	NA	TRBJ2-7	TGTGCCAGCAGCTTACGGGTACTCTACGAGCAGTACTTC	CASSLRVLYEQYF
NA	TRBV18	once	TRBJ2-2	TGTGCCAGCTCACCCTTCGAGGGGAACACCGGGGAGCTGTTTTTT	CASSPFEGNTGELFF
TRBD1	TRBV15	NA	TRBJ2-1	TGTGCCACCAGCAGAGATGGGGACAGGATGGACAATGAGCAGTTCTTC	CATSRDGDRMDNEQFF
TRBD2	TRBV7-9	NA	TRBJ2-5	TGTGCCAGCAGCCTTGGACTAGCGGGGACTCAAGAGACCCAGTACTTC	CASSLGLAGTQETQYF
NA	TRBV5-1	NA	TRBJ1-1	TGCGCCAGCAGCTTGGAGGGGCTTGCGGCTGAAGCTTTCTTT	CASSLEGLAAEAFF
TRBD2	TRBV2	NA	TRBJ2-2	TGTGCCAGCAGCCATGCGGGGGGGAACACCGGGGAGCTGTTTTTT	CASSHAGGNTGELFF
TRBD1	TRBV5-1	NA	TRBJ1-1	TGCGCCAGCAGCCCGACCGGGACAGGGAACACTGAAGCTTTCTTT	CASSPTGTGNTEAFF
NA	TRBV3-1/TRBV3-2	NA	TRBJ2-5	TGTGCCAGCAGCCGAGCGGATTTCCTAGCGGAGACCCAGTACTTC	CASSRADFLAETQYF
TRBD2	TRBV18	once	TRBJ2-2	TGTGCCAGCTCACCAATAGCGGGCTTGAACACCGGGGAGCTGTTTTTT	CASSPIAGLNTGELFF
NA	TRBV6-5	NA	TRBJ1-6	TGTGCCAGCAGTTCCCCCAGGGAGGCTTCACCCCTCCACTTT	CASSSPREASPLHF
TRBD1	TRBV27	NA	TRBJ1-4	TGTGCCAGCAGTTCACGGGACAGGGGGCGCGGTAGTGAAAAACTGTTTTTT	CASSSRDRGRGSEKLFF
NA	TRBV6-5	NA	TRBJ1-1	TGTGCCAGCAGGGAGCGGTTGAACACTGAAGCTTTCTTT	CASRERLNTEAFF
NA	TRBV9	few	TRBJ2-3	TGTGCCAGCAGCGTAGGAGTAGGCACAGATACGCAGTATTTT	CASSVGVGTDTQYF
NA	TRBV20-1	NA	TRBJ2-5	TGCAGTGCTAGCCTATCCGAGACCCAGTACTTC	CSASLSETQYF